This TCR beta chain was sequenced in a study of cytomegalovirus exposure and HLA in healthy donors. Study outcomes and limitations: A later analysis associated 15,000 or so TCR beta sequences with HLA alleles at a 0.05 false discovery rate. For cytomegalovirus status, the classifier reportedly gave diagnoses with high specificity and sensitivity.

CDR1 and CDR2 (germline): MDHEN, SYDVKM. The CDR3 totals 15 residues. PCR was performed using 60 Vbeta and 13 Jbeta primers. Generated by immunoSEQ multiplex PCR, the TCRdb table keeps only in-frame clones and is missing some. The sample carries roughly 40,000 clones, approximately 55% recorded once. Remarks on this clone: Its antigen is unidentified.

The chain recombines TRBV28 with TRBJ2-5; D possibly corresponds to TRBD1 (5 bases). Gene TRBJ2-7 matches the end of the DNA better, so the J call may be wrong. Source material: PBMCs. The source of this sequence is a human donor in good health. The CDR3 loop is CASSPKGVNSYEQYF. The CDR3 DNA follows: TGTGCCAGCAGTCCAAAAGGGGTTAACTCCTACGAGCAGTACTTC.